The clone carrying this T cell receptor (beta chain) has ten or more counts. Its target is unknown. These data belong to a study of T cells in Graves' hyperthyroidism and ophthalmopathy. Overall study results and limits: Model output signaled ophthalmopathy a median approximately 6 months ahead of onset.

The investigators amplified TCR beta CDR3 regions from RNA transcripts. First-round RT-PCR with HTBI primers amplified the TCR CDR3 region. TCRdb itself ran the multiplex PCR reads through MiXCR, one entry per CDR3 protein. The sample contains about 570,000 distinct CDR3 sequences, under 60% of which appear only once. Germline V CDR1 and CDR2: DFQATT, SNEGSKA (reference sequence). The length of the CDR3 is 16 residues. Trimming stripped 3 bases from V and 5 bases from J, with 20 bases between. The sample comprised peripheral blood or thyroid tissue (not recorded which). This rearrangement joins TRBV20-1 to TRBJ1-5; perhaps TRBD1 as D (5 bases). The TCR comes from an adult woman with Graves' disease, either hyperthyroidism or ophthalmopathy (not recorded which). The CDR3 nucleotides read TGCAGTGCTAGCCGCTCGAGGTGGCAGGGAGATCAGCCCCAGCATTTT. Its translation: CSASRSRWQGDQPQHF.